This entry lists 11 T cell receptor beta chains sequenced from one sample in a study of T cell responses to AZD1222 COVID-19 vaccine. Here immunoSEQ multiplex PCR was the method, and the copy in TCRdb shows in-frame clones only, minus some. This table has approximately 180,000 clones, 85% to 90% appearing once. Specimen: peripheral blood, collected on day 0 of AZD1222 vaccination. The receptors stem from an adult in good health.

The chain couples TRBV6-5 to TRBJ2-1; D is possibly TRBD2 (5 bases). V was clipped by 6 bases and J by 0 bases, with 12 bases between them. Germline lookup yields CDR1 MNHEY and CDR2 SVGAGI. This CDR3 contains 15 residues. The CDR3 sequence is CASSGIGSSYNEQFF. The CDR3 region has the DNA TGTGCCAGCAGCGGCATAGGGAGCTCCTACAATGAGCAGTTCTTC.

V and J are TRBV18 and TRBJ1-2, with no clear D. The germline V gene has CDR1 KGHSH and CDR2 LQKENI. The CDR3 covers 14 residues. V shed 2 bases and J shed 4 bases, with 11 bases lying between them. The CDR3 here is CASSPTAGIYGYTF. The CDR3 DNA reads as TGTGCCAGCTCACCAACAGCGGGAATCTATGGCTACACCTTC.

This chain uses TRBV14 with TRBJ2-1; D remains ambiguous. The CDR3 contains 13 residues. Germline CDR1 SGHDN, CDR2 FVKESK. V lost 2 bases and J 3 bases, leaving 5 bases between the germline ends. CDR3 in amino acids: CASSQILYNEQFF. The CDR3 region has the DNA TGTGCCAGCAGCCAAATCCTCTACAATGAGCAGTTCTTC.

This chain joins TRBV10-1 and TRBJ2-3; TRBD1 might be the D (5 bases). CDR1 is WNHNN and CDR2 is SYGVQD in the germline V gene (reference sequence). V lost 8 bases and J 2 bases, leaving 17 bases between the germline ends. The CDR3 loop spans 15 amino acids. In nucleotides, the CDR3 is TGCGCCAGCCGCTCTGACAGCTATTCCACAGATACGCAGTATTTT. Its protein is CASRSDSYSTDTQYF.

This chain uses TRBV28 with TRBJ2-7; 7 bases are a match to TRBD1. Germline V lookup: CDR1 MDHEN, CDR2 SYDVKM. The CDR3 is 14 residues long. J lost 2 bases, V lost 4 bases, and 5 bases had no gene match. CDR3 nucleotides: TGTGCCAGCAGTTGGGACAGCCGAACCTACGAGCAGTACTTC. It translates to CASSWDSRTYEQYF.

There are a few counts of this clone. The chain links TRBV5-4 to TRBJ2-5; D may correspond to TRBD1 or TRBD2 (5 bases each). The CDR3 consists of 13 residues. Germline CDR1 SGHNT, CDR2 YYREEE (reference sequence). Trimming pared 6 bases from V and 4 bases from J, leaving 13 bases between. CDR3 coding DNA: TGTGCCAGCACCTCAAGAGGGGTAGAGACCCAGTACTTC. This gives the protein CASTSRGVETQYF.

This clone was counted once. The chain is built from TRBV5-1 and TRBJ1-2; 9 positions agree with TRBD1. V gave up 4 bases and J gave up 5 bases; unmatched junction bases: 3. Germline V gives CDR1 SGHRS, CDR2 YFSETQ. The CDR3 spans 13 residues. The CDR3 DNA reads as TGCGCCAGCAGCGTGGACAGGGGTTATGGCTACACCTTC. This gives the protein CASSVDRGYGYTF.

The chain carries TRBV12-3 or TRBV12-4 and TRBJ2-7; tentative D call: TRBD1 (5 bases). The CDR3 runs to 13 residues. Trimming pared 4 bases from V and 1 base from J, leaving 8 bases between. CDR3 DNA sequence: TGTGCCAGCAGTTCAGCAGGGTCCTACGAGCAGTACTTC. Encoded protein: CASSSAGSYEQYF.

The chain recombines TRBV5-1 with TRBJ1-2; tentative D call: TRBD1 (6 bases). The V gene lost 3 bases and the J gene lost 8 bases, with 11 bases spanning the gap. Germline V gene data show CDR1 as SGHRS and CDR2 as YFSETQ. This CDR3 region has 12 residues. The CDR3 spells CASSWGDRGYTF. The DNA for the CDR3 is TGCGCCAGCAGCTGGGGAGACAGGGGCTACACCTTC.

The rearrangement links TRBV6-4 to TRBJ2-1; D remains unclear. The CDR3 runs 15 residues. Looked up from germline, CDR1 is MRHNA and CDR2 is SNTAGT. Trimming cost V 3 bases and J 2 bases, with 11 bases left between them. This CDR3 is CASSEQGLTYNEQFF. For the CDR3, the DNA is TGTGCCAGCAGTGAACAAGGGCTAACCTACAATGAGCAGTTCTTC.

The chain has TRBV15 and TRBJ2-7; TRBD1 matches 9 bases. The V gene's germline CDR1 is LNHNV and CDR2 YYDKDF (reference sequence). Trimming cost V 2 bases and J 4 bases; bases outside gene matches: 6. This CDR3 has 15 residues. The CDR3 DNA reads TGTGCCACCAGCAGACTAGAACAGGGGGCTTACGAGCAGTACTTC. This codes for CATSRLEQGAYEQYF.